What follows are 26 T cell receptor beta chains derived from one specimen sequenced in a study of a mutant IDH1 vaccine in newly diagnosed glioma. The antigens these receptors bind are not known. The protocol was immunoSEQ multiplex PCR, while the TCRdb copy is restricted to in-frame clones and leaves out a portion. The sample lists about 25,000 clones; over 65% were seen once. Stated time point: week 11, during vaccination. With topical imiquimod, each dose of the vaccine consisted of 300 ug of mutant IDH1 20-mer peptide. The sequences come from PBMCs, collected from a glioma patient whose treatment included an IDH1 peptide vaccine. These receptors all come from a woman younger than 35 with glioma.

The chain combines TRBV7-2 with TRBJ1-3; D call uncertain. This CDR3 is 14 amino acids long. Trimming took 2 bases from V and 2 from J, leaving 7 bases between them. Germline CDR1 is SGHTA and CDR2 is FQGNSA. The CDR3 bases are TGTGCCAGCAGCTTACCCCCCCCTGGAAACACCATATATTTT. Its protein is CASSLPPPGNTIYF.

The gene calls are TRBV5-4 and TRBJ2-7, with D possibly being TRBD1 (5 bases). Germline V lookup: CDR1 SGHNT, CDR2 YYREEE (reference sequence). V was trimmed by 4 bases and J by 2 bases, leaving 13 bases between them. This CDR3 has 14 residues. The CDR3 bases are TGTGCCAGCAGCCTGATGGGGCCCACCTACGAGCAGTACTTC. As protein: CASSLMGPTYEQYF.

The rearrangement links TRBV5-4 to TRBJ2-1, with 7 bases fitting TRBD2. Germline assignment: CDR1 SGHNT and CDR2 YYREEE (reference sequence). V lost 8 bases to trimming and J lost 2 bases; unmatched junction nucleotides: 4. The CDR3 is 13 residues long. CDR3 sequence (DNA): TGTGCCAGTACGACTAGCACCTACAATGAGCAGTTCTTC. Its protein product is CASTTSTYNEQFF.

This clone appeared a single time. V is TRBV29-1 and J is TRBJ2-3; TRBD2 matches 8 bases. V lost 3 bases to trimming and J lost 1 base; unmatched junction nucleotides: 3. Per the germline V gene, CDR1 is SQVTM and CDR2 is ANQGSEA. The CDR3 is 14 amino acids. The CDR3 bases are TGCAGCGTTGAGGGACTAGGAGGCACAGATACGCAGTATTTT. Translated: CSVEGLGGTDTQYF.

This clone appeared a single time. The rearrangement joins TRBV19 to TRBJ1-5; 7 bases are a match to TRBD1. V lost 5 bases to trimming and J lost 0 bases; unmatched junction nucleotides: 10. CDR3 length: 17 amino acids. Looked up from germline, CDR1 is LNHDA and CDR2 is SQIVND (reference sequence). The CDR3 DNA follows: TGTGCCAGTAGTGTACCGGGACAGCCATTTAGCAATCAGCCCCAGCATTTT. It yields the protein CASSVPGQPFSNQPQHF.

This rearrangement joins TRBV19 to TRBJ1-3; possibly TRBD1 for D (6 bases). Germline V gives CDR1 LNHDA, CDR2 SQIVND (reference sequence). This CDR3 region has 14 residues. Trimming removed 4 bases at V and 3 bases at J, with 10 bases between. CDR3 coding DNA: TGTGCCAGTAGTACCGCGACAGGTGGAAACACCATATATTTT. Its translation is CASSTATGGNTIYF.

This chain links TRBV4-1 with TRBJ1-1, with 9 positions matching TRBD1. The junction had 9 bases not matched to a gene; V was cut back by 5 bases and J by 5 bases. Per germline, CDR1 MGHRA and CDR2 YSYEKL. This CDR3 spans 15 amino acids. CDR3 coding DNA: TGCGCCAGCAGCTTGCAACAGGGGGCAAGAACTGAAGCTTTCTTT. It is translated as CASSLQQGARTEAFF.

The chain couples TRBV19 to TRBJ2-3; possibly TRBD1 or TRBD2 for D (6 bases each). V was pared by 5 bases and J by 4 bases, with 10 bases between. This CDR3 is 13 amino acids long. CDR1 and CDR2 from the germline V gene are LNHDA and SQIVND (reference sequence). As DNA, the CDR3 is TGTGCCAGTAGTTACGGGGGCGCAGATACGCAGTATTTT. Amino acid sequence: CASSYGGADTQYF. The variable domain in full, completed from reference TRBV19 and TRBJ2-3, reads DGGITQSPKYLFRKEGQNVTLSCEQNLNHDAMYWYRQDPGQGLRLIYYSQIVNDFQKGDIAEGYSVSREKKESFPLTVTSAQKNPTAFYLCASSYGGADTQYFGPGTRLTVL.

The chain has TRBV19 and TRBJ2-4; D perhaps matches TRBD1 (6 bases). The CDR3 has 16 residues. Trimming cost V 0 bases and J 7 bases, with 16 bases left between them. The germline V gene encodes CDR1 LNHDA and CDR2 SQIVND (reference sequence). DNA for the CDR3: TGTGCCAGTAGTATAGAAAGGGGGTCTCCCTGGAACATTCAGTACTTC. The encoded protein is CASSIERGSPWNIQYF.

This clone is a singleton in its sample. In DNA form, the CDR3 reads TGTGCCACCAGCAGCCCCGAACTAGCGGGTTTCACAGATACGCAGTATTTT. This gives the protein CATSSPELAGFTDTQYF. V gene TRBV15 combines with J gene TRBJ2-3; 9 bases align to TRBD2. V was pared by 3 bases and J by 2 bases, with 9 bases of the junction left unmatched. Germline values: CDR1 LNHNV, CDR2 YYDKDF (reference sequence). The CDR3 sequence is 17 residues long.

This clone was detected a few times. The chain uses TRBV9 and TRBJ1-1; TRBD1 matches 7 bases. Germline CDR1 reads SGDLS; CDR2 reads YYNGEE. The trim removed 0 bases at V and 4 bases at J, leaving 0 bases unmatched. The CDR3 extends over 13 amino acids. CDR3 sequence reads: CASSVDRGTEAFF. The CDR3, as DNA: TGTGCCAGCAGCGTAGACAGGGGCACTGAAGCTTTCTTT.

The chain links TRBV7-2 to TRBJ2-6; D unresolved. V shed 7 bases and J shed 1 base, with 5 bases lying between them. The germline V gene encodes CDR1 SGHTA and CDR2 FQGNSA. This CDR3 is built from 13 residues. The CDR3 coding sequence is TGTGCCAGCACGTTATCTGGGGCCAACGTCCTGACTTTC. This codes for CASTLSGANVLTF.

The rearrangement uses TRBV7-9 and TRBJ1-1; no definite D call. Germline CDR1 SEHNR, CDR2 FQNEAQ (reference sequence). The CDR3 consists of 15 residues. Trimming took 2 bases from V and 1 from J, leaving 11 bases between them. In DNA form, the CDR3 reads TGTGCCAGCAGCTTATCCGGCAGAGGGAACACTGAAGCTTTCTTT. Residues: CASSLSGRGNTEAFF.

V is TRBV27 and J is TRBJ2-3; D may be TRBD1 (6 bases). The CDR3 has 14 amino acids. The V and J ends lost 3 bases and 4 bases respectively, with 11 bases between them. Germline assignment: CDR1 MNHEY and CDR2 SMNVEV (reference sequence). The CDR3 sequence is CASSLVQGSDTQYF. CDR3 in DNA: TGTGCCAGCAGTTTGGTACAGGGATCAGATACGCAGTATTTT.

V and J are TRBV5-1 and TRBJ2-3; perhaps TRBD1 as D (6 bases). The germline V gene has CDR1 SGHRS and CDR2 YFSETQ. The CDR3 has 14 amino acids. The ends were cut back, 5 bases at V and 0 bases at J, with 10 bases in the middle. The CDR3 DNA reads as TGCGCCAGCAGGTCTACAGGGAGCACAGATACGCAGTATTTT. Its protein is CASRSTGSTDTQYF. Drawing the rest from reference TRBV5-1 and TRBJ2-3, the complete variable domain is KAGVTQTPRYLIKTRGQQVTLSCSPISGHRSVSWYQQTPGQGLQFLFEYFSETQRNKGNFPGRFSGRQFSNSRSEMNVSTLELGDSALYLCASRSTGSTDTQYFGPGTRLTVL.

This chain links TRBV18 with TRBJ1-3, with unresolved D. This CDR3 spans 13 amino acids. CDR1 and CDR2 (germline): KGHSH, LQKENI. The germline V and J ends were trimmed by 8 bases and 0 bases, with 8 bases remaining between them. The CDR3 region has the DNA TGTGCCAGCGCCGTGGGCTCTGGAAACACCATATATTTT. Its translation is CASAVGSGNTIYF.

The V gene is TRBV5-1, the J gene TRBJ2-3; no definite D call. CDR3 length: 15 amino acids. V was trimmed by 0 bases and J by 3 bases, leaving 11 bases between them. The germline gives CDR1 SGHRS, CDR2 YFSETQ. The CDR3: CASSLDRKGTDTQYF. The CDR3, as DNA: TGCGCCAGCAGCTTGGATCGAAAGGGAACAGATACGCAGTATTTT.

The rearrangement links TRBV6-1 to TRBJ1-3; D not resolved. The CDR3 sequence is 15 residues long. Trimming pared 8 bases from V and 0 bases from J, leaving 14 bases between. The germline CDR1 and CDR2 sequences are MNHNS and SASEGT. The CDR3 DNA is TGTGCCAGCTCTACGACTCTTGACTCTGGAAACACCATATATTTT. Residues: CASSTTLDSGNTIYF.

The chain joins TRBV6-6 to TRBJ1-3; D not certain. This CDR3 is built from 13 residues. Trimming took 8 bases from V and 2 from J, leaving 10 bases between them. Per germline, CDR1 MNHNY and CDR2 SVGAGI (reference sequence). CDR3 amino acids: CASSEGTGNTIYF. For the CDR3, the DNA is TGTGCCAGCTCAGAGGGAACTGGAAACACCATATATTTT.

This chain uses TRBV2 with TRBJ2-7; D is perhaps TRBD1 or TRBD2 (6 bases each). CDR1 and CDR2 from the germline V gene are SNHLY and FYNNEI. V was trimmed by 7 bases and J by 3 bases, leaving 22 bases between them. The CDR3 sequence is 16 residues long. The CDR3 DNA follows: TGTGCCAGCATATGGGGGGCCCCCCTTCCAAACTACGAGCAGTACTTC. Its translation is CASIWGAPLPNYEQYF.

The chain is built from TRBV4-1 and TRBJ2-1; TRBD2 matches at 13 bases. V lost 3 bases and J lost 0; bases outside the gene matches: 5. Germline values: CDR1 MGHRA, CDR2 YSYEKL. There are 18 residues in the CDR3. The CDR3 DNA follows: TGCGCCAGCAGCCACGGGACTAGCGGGACGAGCTCCTACAATGAGCAGTTCTTC. Its protein product is CASSHGTSGTSSYNEQFF.

V is TRBV20-1 and J is TRBJ2-7; D gene unclear. The CDR3 covers 11 residues. Looked up from germline, CDR1 is DFQATT and CDR2 is SNEGSKA (reference sequence). Trimming cost V 5 bases and J 3 bases, with 8 bases left between them. The chain's CDR3 is CSARGDYEQYF. The CDR3 DNA reads TGCAGTGCTCGTGGTGACTACGAGCAGTACTTC.

V is TRBV10-3 and J is TRBJ1-1; D is undetermined. The CDR3 consists of 15 residues. In germline, CDR1 is ENHRY, CDR2 SYGVKD. V was trimmed by 5 bases and J by 1 base, leaving 14 bases between them. The CDR3 nucleotides are TGTGCCATCAGTTTAGTCAAGACCGCGAACACTGAAGCTTTCTTT. It codes for CAISLVKTANTEAFF.

This chain joins TRBV29-1 and TRBJ2-7; weak D call: TRBD1 (6 bases). CDR1 is SQVTM and CDR2 is ANQGSEA in the germline V gene. CDR3 length equals 14 residues. V was trimmed by 5 bases and J by 4 bases, leaving 18 bases between them. The CDR3 region has the DNA TGCAGCGTTCGGATCAGGGACATAGATTACGAGCAGTACTTC. This codes for CSVRIRDIDYEQYF.

In its sample, this clone was seen once. V gene TRBV14 combines with J gene TRBJ1-2, with D tentatively TRBD1 (5 bases). The germline V gene encodes CDR1 SGHDN and CDR2 FVKESK. Deletions cut 2 bases from V and 7 bases from J, with 11 bases between. The CDR3 sequence is 13 residues long. CDR3 sequence: CASSQREGRGYTF. The CDR3 DNA follows: TGTGCCAGCAGCCAAAGGGAGGGACGTGGCTACACCTTC.

V is TRBV4-1 and J is TRBJ2-1; TRBD1 matches 8 bases. This CDR3 comprises 13 residues. Trimming at V came to 7 bases and at J to 4 bases, leaving 3 bases not matched to a gene. Germline values: CDR1 MGHRA, CDR2 YSYEKL. The CDR3 nucleotides are TGCGCCAGCAAAAGGACAGGGTACAATGAGCAGTTCTTC. Translation: CASKRTGYNEQFF.